These T cell receptor beta chains were read from a single sample in a study of T cell responses to AZD1222 COVID-19 vaccine. Sequenced by immunoSEQ multiplex PCR; TCRdb stores in-frame clones only, minus some. The table records 100,000 to 110,000 clones, roughly 90% of them present only once. Source: peripheral blood, taken on day 0 of AZD1222 vaccination. These TCRs come from an adult in good health. Each CDR3 is given with its conserved first and last residue. Fields, in order: D gene, V gene, J gene, clone size, CDR3 length, CDR3 protein, CDR3 DNA. D genes are given only for firm matches. Only some rows state a clone size, as once, few, many or a class for expanded clones.

TRBD1	TRBV4-3	TRBJ1-2	-	15	CASSQEQGANYGYTF	TGCGCCAGCAGCCAAGAGCAGGGGGCCAACTATGGCTACACCTTC
-	TRBV28	TRBJ2-1	-	15	CASSSLISKSGEQFF	TGTGCCAGCAGTTCTCTGATCTCAAAGTCGGGTGAGCAGTTCTTC
-	TRBV7-2	TRBJ1-1	-	15	CASSLVLGLNTEAFF	TGTGCCAGCAGCTTAGTTTTAGGGCTGAACACTGAAGCTTTCTTT
-	TRBV7-2	TRBJ2-1	-	17	CASSYTKLVLGGNEQFF	TGTGCCAGCAGCTATACAAAACTAGTTTTGGGGGGCAATGAGCAGTTCTTC
-	TRBV27	TRBJ1-2	few	13	CASKQGGDYGYTF	TGTGCCAGCAAACAGGGCGGTGACTATGGCTACACCTTC
-	TRBV10-2	TRBJ2-6	-	18	CASSESGTRPSGANVLTF	TGCGCCAGCAGTGAGTCGGGCACGAGACCCTCTGGGGCCAACGTCCTGACTTTC
-	TRBV4-3	TRBJ1-3	-	15	CASSQGLELGNTIYF	TGCGCCAGCAGCCAAGGGCTCGAACTGGGAAACACCATATATTTT
-	TRBV27	TRBJ1-1	-	13	CASSFRGNTEAFF	TGTGCCAGCAGTTTTAGGGGGAACACTGAAGCTTTCTTT
-	TRBV27	TRBJ1-5	-	15	CASSLLGDSNQPQHF	TGTGCCAGCAGTTTATTAGGGGATAGCAATCAGCCCCAGCATTTT
TRBD2	TRBV13	TRBJ2-1	-	17	CASSSASGGTPYNEQFF	TGTGCCAGCAGCTCCGCTAGCGGAGGCACTCCTTACAATGAGCAGTTCTTC
-	TRBV5-4	TRBJ1-6	-	15	CASSFTGALNSPLHF	TGTGCCAGCAGCTTTACCGGAGCGTTGAATTCACCCCTCCACTTT
TRBD2	TRBV6-6	TRBJ2-7	-	17	CASSRLAGFRLAAEQYF	TGTGCCAGCAGCCGACTAGCGGGATTTCGTTTGGCCGCCGAGCAGTACTTC
-	TRBV7-9	TRBJ2-7	-	11	CASSPSYEQYF	TGTGCCAGCAGCCCTTCCTACGAGCAGTACTTC
TRBD2	TRBV6-1	TRBJ2-5	-	14	CASSELVGGETQYF	TGTGCCAGCAGTGAATTGGTGGGGGGGGAGACCCAGTACTTC
-	TRBV7-2	TRBJ2-1	once	15	CASSATGGPYNEQFF	TGTGCCAGCAGCGCGACTGGCGGTCCCTACAATGAGCAGTTCTTC
-	TRBV7-9	TRBJ2-5	-	16	CASSSPMGGVQETQYF	TGTGCCAGCAGTTCCCCAATGGGCGGCGTACAAGAGACCCAGTACTTC
TRBD1	TRBV6-6	TRBJ1-1	-	13	CASKPQGYTEAFF	TGTGCCAGCAAACCACAGGGGTACACTGAAGCTTTCTTT
TRBD1	TRBV5-1	TRBJ2-2	once	15	CASSSRGQGGGELFF	TGCGCCAGCAGCTCGCGCGGACAGGGAGGCGGGGAGCTGTTTTTT
-	TRBV28	TRBJ1-1	-	13	CASSSIGLTEAFF	TGTGCCAGCAGTTCCATAGGGCTCACTGAAGCTTTCTTT
-	TRBV29-1	TRBJ1-5	-	13	CSVAVRVNQPQHF	TGCAGCGTCGCGGTGAGGGTCAATCAGCCCCAGCATTTT
-	TRBV9	TRBJ2-2	-	15	CASSGGGRAFGELFF	TGTGCCAGCAGCGGGGGCGGACGGGCATTCGGGGAGCTGTTTTTT
TRBD1	TRBV5-1	TRBJ2-5	-	14	CASSPGQVMETQYF	TGCGCCAGCAGCCCGGGACAGGTGATGGAGACCCAGTACTTC
-	TRBV6-4	TRBJ1-3	-	15	CASSIRGASGNTIYF	TGTGCCAGCAGTATTCGGGGAGCCTCTGGAAACACCATATATTTT
-	TRBV28	TRBJ2-5	-	14	CASSPDSARETQYF	TGTGCCAGCAGTCCGGACAGTGCCCGGGAGACCCAGTACTTC
-	TRBV5-1	TRBJ2-3	-	16	CASSVRELAFTDTQYF	TGCGCCAGCAGCGTACGGGAGCTAGCGTTCACAGATACGCAGTATTTT
-	TRBV5-1	TRBJ1-1	-	14	CASSLSVGNTEAFF	TGCGCCAGCAGCCTTTCGGTGGGAAACACTGAAGCTTTCTTT
-	TRBV10-3	TRBJ2-7	-	15	CAISVGGLSSYEQYF	TGTGCCATCAGTGTTGGGGGCTTGAGCTCCTACGAGCAGTACTTC
TRBD2	TRBV10-3	TRBJ2-3	-	16	CAISKTSGIVGDTQYF	TGTGCCATCAGTAAGACTAGCGGGATCGTAGGAGATACGCAGTATTTT
TRBD2	TRBV6-1	TRBJ2-2	-	16	CASSEIDGRAAGELFF	TGTGCCAGCAGTGAAATAGACGGGAGGGCCGCCGGGGAGCTGTTTTTT
-	TRBV12-3/TRBV12-4	TRBJ1-6	few	12	CASSLAGGPLHF	TGTGCCAGCAGTTTAGCGGGGGGACCCCTCCACTTT
TRBD2	TRBV7-7	TRBJ2-5	-	15	CASSSGGGWSETQYF	TGTGCCAGCAGCTCCGGGGGGGGGTGGTCAGAGACCCAGTACTTC
-	TRBV5-5	TRBJ1-1	-	13	CASTWGSDTEAFF	TGTGCCAGCACTTGGGGGAGCGACACTGAAGCTTTCTTT
-	TRBV27	TRBJ1-4	-	14	CASSLGSRDEKLFF	TGTGCCAGCAGTTTGGGTTCTCGAGATGAAAAACTGTTTTTT
-	TRBV29-1	TRBJ1-2	-	12	CSADTNSYGYTF	TGCAGCGCCGACACCAACAGCTATGGCTACACCTTC
TRBD2	TRBV2	TRBJ2-7	-	15	CASSEVTSGTYEQYF	TGTGCCAGCAGTGAAGTCACTAGCGGAACCTACGAGCAGTACTTC
-	TRBV3-1/TRBV3-2	TRBJ2-3	-	15	CASSQAGPRTDTQYF	TGTGCCAGCAGCCAAGCCGGGCCCCGCACAGATACGCAGTATTTT
-	TRBV19	TRBJ2-1	-	14	CASGPSGGNNEQFF	TGTGCCAGTGGGCCCAGTGGGGGCAACAATGAGCAGTTCTTC